A selection of T cell receptor beta chains follows, all from one sample in a study of T cell responses to AZD1222 COVID-19 vaccine. The repertoire was sequenced with immunoSEQ multiplex PCR; TCRdb's copy has only in-frame clones and lacks some. The table has approximately 190,000 clones, roughly 88% seen once. Sample: peripheral blood, taken on day 0 of AZD1222 vaccination. These TCRs come from an adult in good health. Both conserved end residues are part of each CDR3. A D gene is named only where the DNA matches it firmly. Size tells how often a clone was seen (once, few, many) or the class of an expanded clone, and some rows leave it out.

j_call clone_size d_call v_call cdr3_aa cdr3_nt
TRBJ2-5 once - TRBV12-3/TRBV12-4 CASSPPTQETQYF TGTGCCAGCAGTCCCCCAACGCAAGAGACCCAGTACTTC
TRBJ2-6 - - TRBV5-6 CASSDRTAEISGANVLTF TGTGCCAGCAGCGATCGGACAGCGGAAATCTCTGGGGCCAACGTCCTGACTTTC
TRBJ1-1 - - TRBV29-1 CSATGLNTEAFF TGCAGCGCGACAGGATTGAACACTGAAGCTTTCTTT
TRBJ1-6 - TRBD1 TRBV6-2/TRBV6-3 CASSHHGTGESPLHF TGTGCCAGCAGTCACCATGGGACAGGGGAATCACCCCTCCACTTT
TRBJ1-1 - TRBD1 TRBV7-3 CASSLDRENTEAFF TGTGCCAGCAGCCTTGACAGGGAGAACACTGAAGCTTTCTTT
TRBJ1-4 - - TRBV7-9 CASSLDRTNEKLFF TGTGCCAGCAGCCTAGACAGAACTAATGAAAAACTGTTTTTT
TRBJ1-6 few - TRBV5-1 CATSAGLQNSPLHF TGCGCCACCTCGGCGGGGCTTCAGAATTCACCCCTCCACTTT
TRBJ1-4 few TRBD1 TRBV10-3 CATPTGRATNEKLFF TGTGCCACGCCGACAGGGAGAGCGACTAATGAAAAACTGTTTTTT
TRBJ2-3 - - TRBV29-1 CSVVVQGVVFKADTQYF TGCAGCGTTGTGGTCCAGGGAGTCGTTTTTAAGGCAGATACGCAGTATTTT
TRBJ2-7 - TRBD2 TRBV11-2 CASSLASGIEWEQYF TGTGCCAGCAGCTTAGCTAGCGGGATAGAATGGGAGCAGTACTTC
TRBJ2-1 - - TRBV20-1 CSASDRHSYEQFF TGCAGTGCTAGTGATCGGCATTCGTATGAGCAGTTCTTC
TRBJ1-2 - TRBD1 TRBV7-2 CASSSLTGNGYTF TGTGCCAGCAGCAGCTTGACAGGGAACGGCTACACCTTC
TRBJ1-1 - - TRBV7-9 CASSFQTGVATEAFF TGTGCCAGCAGCTTCCAAACAGGTGTAGCCACTGAAGCTTTCTTT
TRBJ1-4 - - TRBV7-9 CASSFSSDEKLFF TGTGCCAGCAGCTTCTCCTCGGATGAAAAACTGTTTTTT
TRBJ1-2 few - TRBV19 CASTSGGYGYTF TGTGCCAGTACCTCCGGAGGATATGGCTACACCTTC
TRBJ2-7 - TRBD1 TRBV5-1 CASSLRDRGYEQYF TGCGCCAGCAGCTTACGAGACAGGGGCTACGAGCAGTACTTC
TRBJ2-7 - - TRBV12-2 CASRYTGGPDEQYF TGTGCAAGTCGCTATACGGGAGGGCCTGACGAGCAGTACTTC
TRBJ2-7 - TRBD2 TRBV5-4 CASGREGLYEQYF TGTGCCAGCGGGCGGGAGGGCTTATACGAGCAGTACTTC
TRBJ2-1 - - TRBV6-6 CASSYLNEQFF TGTGCCAGCAGTTACTTGAATGAGCAGTTCTTC
TRBJ1-6 few - TRBV25-1 CASRVLTSGGNSPLHF TGTGCCAGCAGAGTCCTCACTTCGGGTGGGAATTCACCCCTCCACTTT
TRBJ2-1 - - TRBV19 CASSRVAPVLKQFF TGTGCCAGTAGTCGGGTGGCTCCGGTATTGAAGCAGTTCTTC
TRBJ2-2 - - TRBV19 CASSIDHPGAGELFF TGTGCCAGTAGTATAGATCATCCAGGGGCCGGGGAGCTGTTTTTT
TRBJ2-5 - - TRBV27 CASSPETALGTQYF TGTGCCAGCAGTCCGGAGACAGCCTTGGGGACCCAGTACTTC
TRBJ2-2 - - TRBV7-2 CASSLWGPATGELFF TGTGCCAGCAGCTTATGGGGGCCAGCCACCGGGGAGCTGTTTTTT
TRBJ1-3 - - TRBV5-6 CASSLERPDSGNTIYF TGTGCCAGCAGCTTAGAGAGGCCAGACTCTGGAAACACCATATATTTT
TRBJ2-3 - TRBD2 TRBV28 CASTPGGLAGLTDTQYF TGTGCCAGCACCCCCGGGGGGCTAGCGGGCCTCACAGATACGCAGTATTTT
TRBJ1-5 - - TRBV19 CASTYDYSNQPQHF TGTGCCAGTACGTATGATTATAGCAATCAGCCCCAGCATTTT
TRBJ2-7 - - TRBV21-1 CASSTRLAILSYEQYF TGTGCCAGCAGCACAAGACTAGCGATTCTTTCCTACGAGCAGTACTTC
TRBJ2-1 - - TRBV14 CASSQTGAYNEQFF TGTGCCAGCAGCCAAACGGGAGCCTACAATGAGCAGTTCTTC
TRBJ2-3 few - TRBV7-9 CASSFFLTDTQYF TGTGCCAGCAGCTTTTTCTTGACAGATACGCAGTATTTT
TRBJ1-2 once - TRBV4-2 CASSQGRRGASNYGYTF TGTGCCAGCAGCCAAGGTAGGAGGGGCGCTTCTAACTATGGCTACACCTTC